These 4 T cell receptor beta chains came from one sample sequenced in a study of cytomegalovirus exposure and HLA in healthy donors. Primers for the PCR totalled 60 Vbeta and 13 Jbeta. Using immunoSEQ multiplex PCR, the repertoire was profiled, and TCRdb retains in-frame clones only, with some absent. The sample has under 200,000 clones, 65% to 80% seen once. The sequenced material came from PBMCs. These receptors all come from a woman aged 40 to 55 in good health and CMV-seropositive.

The rearrangement links TRBV30 to TRBJ1-1; D is perhaps TRBD1 (5 bases). V shed 1 base and J shed 0 bases, with 9 bases lying between them. This CDR3 has 14 residues. The germline V gene encodes CDR1 GTSNPN and CDR2 SVGIG (reference sequence). CDR3 DNA: TGTGCCTGGAGTGGTTCAGGGCTGAACACTGAAGCTTTCTTT. Encoded protein: CAWSGSGLNTEAFF.

The chain combines TRBV18 with TRBJ2-7; D perhaps matches TRBD1 (5 bases). V shed 5 bases and J shed 5 bases, with 16 bases lying between them. CDR3 length equals 14 residues. Germline CDR1 is KGHSH and CDR2 is LQKENI. The CDR3 DNA sequence: TGTGCCAGCTCATTCAGGGATATTCGGGACGAGCAGTACTTC. This encodes CASSFRDIRDEQYF. The full variable domain, its missing parts supplied by reference TRBV18 and TRBJ2-7, is NAGVMQNPRHLVRRRGQEARLRCSPMKGHSHVYWYRQLPEEGLKFMVYLQKENIIDESGMPKERFSAEFPKEGPSILRIQQVVRGDSAAYFCASSFRDIRDEQYFGPGTRLTVT.

The V gene is TRBV19, the J gene TRBJ1-1; possibly TRBD1 for D (6 bases). CDR1 is LNHDA, CDR2 SQIVND, per germline (reference sequence). The CDR3 extends over 12 amino acids. V lost 7 bases, J lost 6 bases, and 12 bases lay in between. The CDR3 loop reads CASITGSAEAFF. CDR3 bases: TGTGCCAGTATCACAGGGAGCGCTGAAGCTTTCTTT.

The V gene is TRBV11-2, the J gene TRBJ1-4; possible D gene TRBD1, 5 bases. The CDR3 has 14 residues. Germline V lookup: CDR1 SGHAT, CDR2 FQNNGV. Trimming left V 5 bases short and J 7 bases short, with 14 bases between. In DNA, the CDR3 is TGTGCCAGCAGCCAGACAGAAGGTAGTGAAAAACTGTTTTTT. Translating gives CASSQTEGSEKLFF.